This T cell receptor beta chain derives from a study of cytomegalovirus exposure and HLA in healthy donors. Points from the study as a whole: A later analysis showed HLA-associated TCR beta chains outstripping equally common others in clonal expansion. Later genetic work tied a missense DCLRE1C variant to beta-chain V and J trimming.

Note on this clone: Its matching antigen is unknown.

V lost 6 bases and J lost 2; bases outside the gene matches: 8. The CDR3 runs 15 residues. Germline V CDR1 and CDR2: SNHLY, FYNNEI. The PCR had 60 Vbeta and 13 Jbeta primers. Profiling relied on immunoSEQ multiplex PCR, and the TCRdb table lists in-frame clones only, not all of them. Here the sample spans roughly 120,000 clones, around 80% being singletons. Material: PBMCs. This receptor was taken from a woman aged 18 to 35 in good health and CMV-seropositive. The chain combines TRBV2 with TRBJ1-2; the match to TRBD1 covers 8 bases. In DNA, the CDR3 is TGTGCCAGCAGCGCCAGGGGGCTCGAGAACTATGGCTACACCTTC. Its translation is CASSARGLENYGYTF.